Following are 30 T cell receptor beta chains from one sample sequenced in a study of T cell changes during pregnancy in multiple sclerosis. Assay used: immunoSEQ multiplex PCR; TCRdb lists only in-frame clones, some missing. The sample has about 69,000 clones, approximately 91% seen once. The sample was peripheral blood, taken in the third trimester of pregnancy. All receptors derive from a female donor with multiple sclerosis, enrolled in a pregnancy study.

The gene calls are TRBV10-2 and TRBJ1-1; possibly TRBD1 for D (6 bases). V was cut by 7 bases and J by 1 base, with 10 bases left in between. This CDR3 comprises 13 residues. Germline V gene lookup returns CDR1 WSHSY and CDR2 SAAADI. CDR3 protein: CASMRQANTEAFF. DNA of the CDR3: TGCGCCAGCATGAGACAGGCGAACACTGAAGCTTTCTTT.

The chain is built from TRBV6-5 and TRBJ2-1; D not resolved. V was clipped by 6 bases and J by 0 bases, with 12 bases between them. Germline CDR1 reads MNHEY; CDR2 reads SVGAGI. There are 15 residues in the CDR3. CDR3 in amino acids: CASSTEHPSYNEQFF. The CDR3 DNA is TGTGCCAGCAGCACAGAACATCCCTCCTACAATGAGCAGTTCTTC.

The CDR3 loop reads CASSFSQGGETQYF. The CDR3 DNA reads TGTGCCAGCAGTTTTTCCCAGGGAGGCGAGACCCAGTACTTC. The V and J genes are TRBV9 and TRBJ2-5; D perhaps matches TRBD2 (6 bases). From germline, CDR1 is SGDLS and CDR2 YYNGEE. The CDR3 is 14 residues long. The ends were cut back, 5 bases at V and 5 bases at J, with 16 bases in the middle.

V gene TRBV11-2 combines with J gene TRBJ2-7; TRBD2 might be the D (5 bases). Between the trimmed V and J ends, which lost 3 bases and 3 bases, there was a span of 15 bases. This CDR3 region has 15 residues. The germline gives CDR1 SGHAT, CDR2 FQNNGV. The CDR3 loop is CASSFIGRGYYEQYF. The CDR3 region has the DNA TGTGCCAGCAGCTTCATCGGCAGAGGGTACTACGAGCAGTACTTC.

This chain links TRBV15 with TRBJ2-7; tentatively, D is TRBD1 (5 bases). V was shortened by 0 bases and J by 3 bases, with 12 bases between the two germline ends. The CDR3 is made up of 15 amino acids. In germline, CDR1 is LNHNV, CDR2 YYDKDF (reference sequence). CDR3 region: CATSRERQGNYEQYF. DNA for the CDR3: TGTGCCACCAGCAGAGAGCGGCAGGGAAACTACGAGCAGTACTTC.

V gene TRBV19 combines with J gene TRBJ1-1; no firm D call. Trimming removed 4 bases from V and 4 bases from J, with 7 bases in between. Germline CDR1 LNHDA, CDR2 SQIVND (reference sequence). The CDR3 spans 12 residues. The CDR3 protein is CASSTQVTEAFF. The CDR3, as DNA: TGTGCCAGTAGTACCCAGGTCACTGAAGCTTTCTTT.

The rearrangement joins TRBV4-1 to TRBJ1-2; D possibly corresponds to TRBD1 (6 bases). This CDR3 has 14 amino acids. The germline V gene encodes CDR1 MGHRA and CDR2 YSYEKL. V shed 4 bases and J shed 2 bases, with 11 bases lying between them. In DNA form, the CDR3 reads TGCGCCAGCAGCCTCGCAGGGGAAAACTATGGCTACACCTTC. It is translated as CASSLAGENYGYTF.

J is TRBJ2-7 and V is TRBV7-2; 11 nucleotides align to TRBD2. Trimming removed 5 bases from V and 4 bases from J; junction bases left unmatched: 7. Germline lookup yields CDR1 SGHTA and CDR2 FQGNSA. The length of the CDR3 is 15 residues. The CDR3 DNA reads TGTGCCAGCAGCCAGAGACTAGCGGGGATTTACGAGCAGTACTTC. It yields the protein CASSQRLAGIYEQYF. The entire variable domain, with the rest obtained from reference TRBV7-2 and TRBJ2-7, is as follows: GAGVSQSPSNKVTEKGKDVELRCDPISGHTALYWYRQSLGQGLEFLIYFQGNSAPDKSGLPSDRFSAERTGGSVSTLTIQRTQQEDSAVYLCASSQRLAGIYEQYFGPGTRLTVT.

This chain joins TRBV5-1 and TRBJ2-6, with TRBD1 matching 9 bases. Germline V gene sequence: CDR1 SGHRS, CDR2 YFSETQ. The CDR3 consists of 19 residues. V lost 3 bases and J lost 0; bases outside the gene matches: 10. The CDR3 bases are TGCGCCAGCAGCTACCCGGGACAGGGTGCATCCTCTGGGGCCAACGTCCTGACTTTC. The encoded protein is CASSYPGQGASSGANVLTF.

This clone was found a few times. This rearrangement joins TRBV11-2 to TRBJ1-6; D is unclear. Germline V gene sequence: CDR1 SGHAT, CDR2 FQNNGV. V was clipped by 1 base and J by 6 bases, with 4 bases between them. This CDR3 region has 13 residues. The CDR3 coding sequence is TGTGCCAGCAGCTTAGCTAGTAATTCACCCCTCCACTTT. Translated: CASSLASNSPLHF.

The chain couples TRBV4-3 to TRBJ2-7, with 9 bases lining up with TRBD1. Germline V CDR1 and CDR2: LGHNA, YSLEER. This CDR3 region has 17 residues. Trimming cost V 0 bases and J 1 base; bases outside gene matches: 7. The DNA for the CDR3 is TGCGCCAGCAGCCAAGAAGGTCGGACAGGGGAATCCTACGAGCAGTACTTC. It is translated as CASSQEGRTGESYEQYF.

The gene calls are TRBV5-1 and TRBJ1-3, with D possibly matching TRBD1 (5 bases). The germline V gene has CDR1 SGHRS and CDR2 YFSETQ. The CDR3 sequence is 15 residues long. V lost 2 bases to trimming and J lost 0 bases, with 9 bases between them. The DNA for the CDR3 is TGCGCCAGCAGCTTTGGCGGGGGCTCTGGAAACACCATATATTTT. It yields the protein CASSFGGGSGNTIYF. The full variable domain, with the rest looked up from reference TRBV5-1 and TRBJ1-3, is KAGVTQTPRYLIKTRGQQVTLSCSPISGHRSVSWYQQTPGQGLQFLFEYFSETQRNKGNFPGRFSGRQFSNSRSEMNVSTLELGDSALYLCASSFGGGSGNTIYFGEGSWLTVV.

The chain employs TRBV7-2 and TRBJ1-2; no firm D call. Germline loops: CDR1 SGHTA, CDR2 FQGNSA. The ends were cut back, 4 bases at V and 8 bases at J, with 11 bases in the middle. There are 12 residues in the CDR3. The CDR3 nucleotides read TGTGCCAGCAGCTACAATCATTTGGGCTACACCTTC. Protein: CASSYNHLGYTF. The full variable domain, completed using reference TRBV7-2 and TRBJ1-2, is GAGVSQSPSNKVTEKGKDVELRCDPISGHTALYWYRQSLGQGLEFLIYFQGNSAPDKSGLPSDRFSAERTGGSVSTLTIQRTQQEDSAVYLCASSYNHLGYTFGSGTRLTVV.

The chain has TRBV10-2 and TRBJ1-6, with unresolved D. Germline V gene sequence: CDR1 WSHSY, CDR2 SAAADI. There are 13 residues in the CDR3. Trimming took 4 bases from V and 9 from J, leaving 10 bases between them. In DNA, the CDR3 is TGCGCCAGCAGTGCCCAACAATCTTCACCCCTCCACTTT. Protein product: CASSAQQSSPLHF.

This CDR3 is CASSQLLAGGIEQFF. DNA of the CDR3: TGCGCCAGCAGCCAATTGCTAGCGGGGGGGATTGAGCAGTTCTTC. The chain has TRBV4-3 and TRBJ2-1, with 12 bases fitting TRBD2. From germline, CDR1 is LGHNA and CDR2 YSLEER. V lost 2 bases, J lost 9 bases, and 5 bases stayed unmatched. The CDR3 is made up of 15 amino acids.

V usage is TRBV5-1 and J usage is TRBJ1-3; D ambiguous. There are 17 residues in the CDR3. Germline CDR1 reads SGHRS; CDR2 reads YFSETQ. Trimming stripped 0 bases from V and 0 bases from J, with 13 bases between. The CDR3 coding sequence is TGCGCCAGCAGCTTGGGTGTCCTCGTTAGCTCTGGAAACACCATATATTTT. This gives the protein CASSLGVLVSSGNTIYF.

The V and J genes are TRBV7-2 and TRBJ1-1; D not certain. V lost 1 base and J 3 bases, leaving 9 bases between the germline ends. CDR3 length: 14 residues. Per germline, CDR1 SGHTA and CDR2 FQGNSA. CDR3 coding DNA: TGTGCCAGCAGCTTAGGTAGCAGATACACTGAAGCTTTCTTT. Protein sequence: CASSLGSRYTEAFF.

This CDR3 is CASSHPQDNTGELFF. CDR3 DNA sequence: TGCGCCAGCAGTCACCCACAGGACAACACCGGGGAGCTGTTTTTT. The chain links TRBV23-1 to TRBJ2-2, with D possibly matching TRBD1 (5 bases). TRBV23-1 is classed as an ORF, of uncertain function. The CDR3 contains 15 residues. V shed 3 bases and J shed 2 bases, with 10 bases lying between them.

The V call is TRBV10-3, the J call TRBJ2-7; D is unresolved. The ends were cut back, 2 bases at V and 5 bases at J, with 10 bases in the middle. The V gene's germline CDR1 is ENHRY and CDR2 SYGVKD. This CDR3 contains 13 residues. In DNA, the CDR3 is TGTGCCATCAGTGAGAGCGAGGCAAACGAGCAGTACTTC. Translated, it gives CAISESEANEQYF.

This clone was recorded once. The rearrangement links TRBV7-3 to TRBJ2-5, with TRBD2 matching over 12 bases. The germline V gene encodes CDR1 SGHTA and CDR2 FQGTGA. The CDR3 runs to 17 residues. J lost 3 bases, V lost 3 bases, and 8 bases had no gene match. CDR3 nucleotide sequence: TGTGCCAGCAGCTTCCACCCCACTAGCGGGGGGAAAGAGACCCAGTACTTC. It yields the protein CASSFHPTSGGKETQYF.

This clone turned up a few times. J is TRBJ1-2 and V is TRBV29-1, with D tentatively TRBD1 (5 bases). The CDR3 covers 12 residues. Trimming left V 6 bases short and J 0 bases short, with 8 bases between. Germline assignment: CDR1 SQVTM and CDR2 ANQGSEA. Here the CDR3 DNA reads TGCAGCGTGCTGACAGCTAACTATGGCTACACCTTC. It yields the protein CSVLTANYGYTF.

The V call is TRBV6-1, the J call TRBJ1-1, with a tentative D call TRBD1 (5 bases). Per the germline V gene, CDR1 is MNHNS and CDR2 is SASEGT. Trimming cost V 0 bases and J 1 base, with 6 bases left between them. The CDR3 is 14 amino acids. The CDR3 loop is CASSEAGGNTEAFF. The CDR3 DNA sequence: TGTGCCAGCAGTGAAGCGGGGGGGAACACTGAAGCTTTCTTT.

This chain uses TRBV9 with TRBJ1-2; tentatively, D is TRBD1 (6 bases). The V gene's germline CDR1 is SGDLS and CDR2 YYNGEE. The CDR3 loop spans 14 amino acids. V was pared by 4 bases and J by 2 bases, with 12 bases between. CDR3 region: CASSPTGQNYGYTF. CDR3 nucleotide sequence: TGTGCCAGCAGCCCCACGGGACAAAACTATGGCTACACCTTC.

J is TRBJ2-1 and V is TRBV27; 11 bases match TRBD1. Unmatched junction bases numbered 4, after V lost 5 bases and J lost 4 bases. CDR3 length: 15 amino acids. Looked up from germline, CDR1 is MNHEY and CDR2 is SMNVEV (reference sequence). The CDR3 reads CASSPGTGGYNEQFF. CDR3 DNA sequence: TGTGCCAGCAGTCCCGGGACAGGGGGTTACAATGAGCAGTTCTTC.

The chain combines TRBV19 with TRBJ1-2; D unclear. This CDR3 has 13 amino acids. In germline, CDR1 is LNHDA, CDR2 SQIVND (reference sequence). The V gene lost 1 base and the J gene lost 7 bases, with 10 bases spanning the gap. The chain's CDR3 is CASSIGSAAGYTF. CDR3 DNA sequence: TGTGCCAGTAGTATAGGTTCGGCGGCTGGCTACACCTTC.

The rearrangement uses TRBV5-6 and TRBJ1-1; D is ambiguous. The CDR3 totals 13 residues. Germline CDR1 SGHDT, CDR2 YYEEEE. The V end lost 4 bases, the J end lost 2 bases, and 9 bases lay between the germline ends. For the CDR3, the DNA is TGTGCCAGCAGCACAACACATAACACTGAAGCTTTCTTT. It yields the protein CASSTTHNTEAFF.

This clone has a single count. The chain is built from TRBV5-1 and TRBJ1-1, with 9 bases that match TRBD1. Losses at the gene ends were 4 bases for V and 5 bases for J; bases not matched to a gene: 9. The CDR3 is 15 amino acids. Per germline, CDR1 SGHRS and CDR2 YFSETQ. The CDR3 bases are TGCGCCAGCAGCCGCGGGACAGGGTGGAGTACTGAAGCTTTCTTT. It is translated as CASSRGTGWSTEAFF. The full variable domain, rest sourced from reference TRBV5-1 and TRBJ1-1, is KAGVTQTPRYLIKTRGQQVTLSCSPISGHRSVSWYQQTPGQGLQFLFEYFSETQRNKGNFPGRFSGRQFSNSRSEMNVSTLELGDSALYLCASSRGTGWSTEAFFGQGTRLTVV.

This sequence joins TRBV2 and TRBJ1-3; D gene ambiguous. Trimming shortened V by 1 base and J by 4 bases, and 8 bases separated the two germline ends. CDR1 SNHLY and CDR2 FYNNEI come from the germline V gene. This CDR3 region has 14 residues. The CDR3 DNA sequence: TGTGCCAGCAGTGAAGATCAGTACGGAAACACCATATATTTT. Translated: CASSEDQYGNTIYF.

V is TRBV2 and J is TRBJ2-2; a possible D gene is TRBD1 (5 bases). Germline V gene lookup returns CDR1 SNHLY and CDR2 FYNNEI. V was cut by 5 bases and J by 0 bases, with 13 bases left in between. The CDR3 is made up of 16 amino acids. The CDR3 protein is CASSSQIGANTGELFF. The DNA of the CDR3 is TGTGCCAGCAGTTCGCAGATAGGGGCGAACACCGGGGAGCTGTTTTTT. The variable domain in full, completed from reference TRBV2 and TRBJ2-2, reads EPEVTQTPSHQVTQMGQEVILRCVPISNHLYFYWYRQILGQKVEFLVSFYNNEISEKSEIFDDQFSVERPDGSNFTLKIRSTKLEDSAMYFCASSSQIGANTGELFFGEGSRLTVL.

The chain couples TRBV5-5 to TRBJ1-1; D is perhaps TRBD1 (6 bases). The CDR3 is 13 residues long. Between the trimmed V and J ends, which lost 0 bases and 12 bases, there was a span of 15 bases. Germline CDR1 and CDR2: SGHKS and YYEKEE (reference sequence). Here the CDR3 reads CASSLVGGGRPFF. The CDR3 DNA is TGTGCCAGCAGCTTGGTAGGGGGGGGGCGGCCTTTCTTT.